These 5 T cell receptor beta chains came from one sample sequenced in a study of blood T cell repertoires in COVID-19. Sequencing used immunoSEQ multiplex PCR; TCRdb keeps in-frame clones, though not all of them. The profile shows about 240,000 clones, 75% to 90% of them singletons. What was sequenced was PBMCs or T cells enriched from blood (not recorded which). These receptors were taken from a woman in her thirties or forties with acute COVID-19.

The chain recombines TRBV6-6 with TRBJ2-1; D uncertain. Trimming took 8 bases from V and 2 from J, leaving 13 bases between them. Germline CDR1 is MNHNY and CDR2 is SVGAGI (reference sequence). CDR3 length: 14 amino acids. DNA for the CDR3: TGTGCCAGCGCCGGCGGCCATACCTACAATGAGCAGTTCTTC. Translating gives CASAGGHTYNEQFF.

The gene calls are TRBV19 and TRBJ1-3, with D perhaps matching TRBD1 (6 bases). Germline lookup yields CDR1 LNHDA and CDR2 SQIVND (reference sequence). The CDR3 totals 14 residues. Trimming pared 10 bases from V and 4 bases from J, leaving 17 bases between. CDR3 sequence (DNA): TGTGCCACAATTAGCAGGGGTGGCGGAAACACCATATATTTT. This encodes CATISRGGGNTIYF.

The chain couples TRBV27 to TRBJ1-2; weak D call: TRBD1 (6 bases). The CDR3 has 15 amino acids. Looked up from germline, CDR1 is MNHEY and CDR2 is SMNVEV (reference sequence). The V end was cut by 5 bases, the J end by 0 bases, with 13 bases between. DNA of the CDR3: TGTGCCAGCAGTCCTCACAGGGACCCTAACTATGGCTACACCTTC. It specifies CASSPHRDPNYGYTF.

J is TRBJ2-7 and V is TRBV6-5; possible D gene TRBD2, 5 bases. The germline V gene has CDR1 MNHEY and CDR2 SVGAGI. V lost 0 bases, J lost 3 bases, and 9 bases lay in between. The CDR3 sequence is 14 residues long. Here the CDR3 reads CASSYSGLDYEQYF. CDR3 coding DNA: TGTGCCAGCAGTTACTCAGGACTGGACTACGAGCAGTACTTC.

CDR3 region: CASSLRGGQETQYF. The CDR3 nucleotides are TGTGCCAGCAGCTTGAGGGGGGGCCAAGAGACCCAGTACTTC. V gene TRBV5-6 combines with J gene TRBJ2-5, with a tentative D call TRBD2 (7 bases). The CDR3 runs to 14 residues. Per germline, CDR1 SGHDT and CDR2 YYEEEE. Trimming cost V 1 base and J 1 base, with 8 bases left between them. Full variable domain (outside the CDR3, taken from reference TRBV5-6 and TRBJ2-5): DAGVTQSPTHLIKTRGQQVTLRCSPKSGHDTVSWYQQALGQGPQFIFQYYEEEERQRGNFPDRFSGHQFPNYSSELNVNALLLGDSALYLCASSLRGGQETQYFGPGTRLLVL.